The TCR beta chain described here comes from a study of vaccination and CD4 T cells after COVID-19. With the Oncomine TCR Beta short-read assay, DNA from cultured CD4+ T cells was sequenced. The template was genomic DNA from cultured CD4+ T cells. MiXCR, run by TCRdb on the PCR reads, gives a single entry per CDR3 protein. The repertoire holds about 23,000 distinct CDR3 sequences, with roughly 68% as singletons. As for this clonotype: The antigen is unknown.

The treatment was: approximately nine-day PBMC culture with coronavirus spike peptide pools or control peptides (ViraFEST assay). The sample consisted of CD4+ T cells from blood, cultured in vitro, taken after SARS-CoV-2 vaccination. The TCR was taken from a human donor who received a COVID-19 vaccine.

CDR3 sequence reads: CASSLAYRGSNQPQHF. CDR3 DNA sequence: TGTGCCAGCAGCTTAGCGTACAGGGGAAGCAATCAGCCCCAGCATTTT. The V call is TRBV7-9, the J call TRBJ1-5; 7 positions agree with TRBD1. Looked up from germline, CDR1 is SEHNR and CDR2 is FQNEAQ (reference sequence). CDR3 size: 16 residues. V lost 0 bases, J lost 1 base, and 3 bases stayed unmatched.